Given below is one TCR beta chain in context. The antigen is not known. The PCR had 60 Vbeta and 13 Jbeta primers. Using immunoSEQ multiplex PCR, the repertoire was profiled, and TCRdb retains in-frame clones only, with some absent. The sample has around 180,000 clones, about 80% seen once. The sample comes from a study of cytomegalovirus exposure and HLA in healthy donors. The ends lost 1 base at V and 14 bases at J; junction bases unmatched: 5. The CDR3 loop spans 12 amino acids. Germline V gene data show CDR1 as SGHNT and CDR2 as YYREEE (reference sequence). General study results and limits: It was reported that TCR beta sequences correctly inferred the HLA-A and HLA-B alleles for most subjects.

The V gene is TRBV5-4, the J gene TRBJ2-1, with 8 bases that match TRBD2. The source is a woman aged 50 to 65 in good health and CMV-seronegative. The sample consisted of PBMCs. CDR3 coding DNA: TGTGCCAGCAGCTTGACCGGGACTAGTAAGTTCTTC. Amino acids: CASSLTGTSKFF. Drawing the rest from reference TRBV5-4 and TRBJ2-1, the complete variable domain is ETGVTQSPTHLIKTRGQQVTLRCSSQSGHNTVSWYQQALGQGPQFIFQYYREEENGRGNFPPRFSGLQFPNYSSELNVNALELDDSALYLCASSLTGTSKFFGPGTRLTVL.